Below, 31 T cell receptor beta chains from the same sample are listed, as sequenced in a study of CD8+ T cells in alopecia areata. Sequencing templates came from extracted RNA that was reverse transcribed into cDNA. The repertoire was sequenced with immunoSEQ multiplex PCR; TCRdb's copy has only in-frame clones and lacks some. The table lists about 270,000 clones, no singletons, with 0.9% to 1.5% in the top ten. Sorting of pooled cutaneous lymph node cells was based on CD4, CD8alpha, NKG2D, NKG2ACE and other markers. What was sequenced was CD4+ T cells sorted from a lymph node. The receptors were gathered from a C3H/HeJ mouse with alopecia areata. For this strain, the MHC haplotype corresponds to H2-k.

This clone was detected a few times. The gene names here belong to mouse. The read comes to an end 4 residues before the CDR3 does, leaving the germline J gene to fill in the end. The chain carries TRBV13-1 and TRBJ2-4, with D possibly being TRBD1 (5 bases). The CDR3 totals 15 residues. Germline V gene data show CDR1 as NSHNY and CDR2 as SYGAGN. Trimming pared 0 bases from V and 0 bases from J, leaving 8 bases between. The CDR3 sequence: CASSDGTTSQNTLYF. CDR3 bases read: TGTGCCAGCAGTGATGGGACAACTAGTCAAAAC.

This clone has at least ten counts. Each gene name is a mouse one. The read ends 4 residues before the CDR3 terminus; that terminus is restored from the germline J gene. Other DNA sequences from this sample encode an identical CDR3 as well. The V and J genes are TRBV13-1 and TRBJ2-5; D gene uncertain. The length of the CDR3 is 11 residues. Germline CDR1 reads NSHNY; CDR2 reads SYGAGN. The sequenced part of the CDR3 DNA is TGTGCCAGCAGTGATAGGGAC. Protein: CASSDRD. The entire CDR3 is CASSDRDTQYF.

This clone occurred a few times. Gene names follow the mouse nomenclature. At the DNA level, this CDR3 is encoded by other sequences in the same sample as well. CDR3 amino acids: CAWSMGLNYAEQFF. Partial CDR3 DNA: TGTGCCTGGAGTATGGGACTGAACTATGCT. This sequence joins TRBV31 and TRBJ2-1; 7 bases agree with TRBD2. Sequencing ends 4 residues short of the CDR3 end; the germline J gene provides the rest. Unmatched junction bases numbered 2, after V lost 2 bases and J lost 1 base. In germline, CDR1 is GKSSPN, CDR2 SITVG. The CDR3 loop spans 14 amino acids.

A remark on this clone: These gene names are mouse names. The sequence runs out 3 residues before the end of the CDR3; the remainder is reconstructed from the germline J gene. The chain has TRBV13-1 and TRBJ1-6; 10 nucleotides match TRBD1. TRBJ1-6 is an ORF, with its function uncertain. The CDR3 spans 17 residues. Germline-derived CDR1 and CDR2 are NSHNY and SYGAGN. Losses at the gene ends were 5 bases for V and 1 base for J; bases not matched to a gene: 6. CDR3 in amino acids: CASRAGTGASYNSPLYF. The CDR3 bases that were read are TGTGCCAGCAGAGCCGGGACAGGGGCCTCCTATAATTCGCCC.

About this clone: Here the gene names and germline are mouse. The missing CDR3 end, 4 residues past where the read stops, is filled in from the germline J gene. The chain joins TRBV31 to TRBJ2-7, with TRBD2 identical over 8 bases. V dropped 3 bases and J dropped 0; count of bases not matched to a gene: 1. This CDR3 is built from 13 residues. Germline values: CDR1 GKSSPN, CDR2 SITVG. CDR3 sequence reads: CAWRDWVSYEQYF. The DNA read from the CDR3 is TGTGCCTGGAGGGACTGGGTCTCCTAT.

This clone occurred a few times. Any gene name here is a mouse gene name. Read data end 4 residues before the CDR3 end; the end is taken from the germline J gene. This chain links TRBV13-1 with TRBJ2-7, with 8 bases fitting TRBD1. Germline-derived CDR1 and CDR2 are NSHNY and SYGAGN. This CDR3 has 14 amino acids. The V segment lost 4 bases and the J segment 3 bases; nucleotides outside the gene matches: 6. Incomplete CDR3 DNA: TGTGCCAGCAGTCCGCGGACAGGGATCTAT. Its protein is CASSPRTGIY. From start to end, the CDR3 is CASSPRTGIYEQYF.

This clone has just a few counts. Gene names refer to mouse genes. The CDR3 end falls 4 residues outside the read, so it is completed with the germline J gene. The V and J genes are TRBV4 and TRBJ2-1; 12 bases align to TRBD2. Trimming cost V 4 bases and J 2 bases; bases outside gene matches: 6. Germline V lookup: CDR1 LGHDT, CDR2 YNNKQL (reference sequence). The CDR3 has 17 amino acids. CDR3 bases read: TGTGCCAGCAGCTCCAGACTGGGGGGGCGCGACTATGCT. It specifies CASSSRLGGRDYA. The CDR3, in full, reads CASSSRLGGRDYAEQFF. The variable domain in full, completed from reference TRBV4 and TRBJ2-1, reads ETAVFQTPNYHVTQVGNEVSFNCKQTLGHDTMYWYKQDSKKLLKIMFSYNNKQLIVNETVPRRFSPQSSDKAHLNLRIKSVEPEDSAVYLCASSSRLGGRDYAEQFFGPGTRLTVL.

As regards this clone: The listed genes are named as in mouse. The read terminates 4 residues before the CDR3 end, so the remaining end is supplied by the germline J gene. This chain links TRBV13-1 with TRBJ1-1; maybe TRBD1 (6 bases). Per the germline V gene, CDR1 is NSHNY and CDR2 is SYGAGN. Trimming took off 3 bases at V and 0 bases at J, with 12 bases between the two ends. The CDR3 is 15 amino acids. The sequenced CDR3 bases are TGTGCCAGCAGTGCTTCCGGGACAACAAACACA. It translates to CASSASGTTNT. The full CDR3 protein is CASSASGTTNTEVFF.

With respect to this clone: Genes here carry mouse names. The sequence runs out 4 residues before the end of the CDR3; the remainder is reconstructed from the germline J gene. V is TRBV19 and J is TRBJ2-7; 12 bases agree with TRBD2. The length of the CDR3 is 16 residues. Germline V CDR1 and CDR2: FNHDT, SITEND (reference sequence). V was pared by 4 bases and J by 0 bases, with 5 bases of the junction left unmatched. CDR3 amino acids: CASSDRDWGASYEQYF. The CDR3 bases that were read are TGTGCCAGCAGTGACCGGGACTGGGGGGCCTCCTAT.

On this clone itself: Gene labels here are mouse ones. The read stops 4 residues short of the end of the CDR3; the missing end is completed from the germline J gene. This sequence joins TRBV5 and TRBJ1-2, with a tentative D call TRBD1 (5 bases). The germline V gene has CDR1 LGHNA and CDR2 YNLKQL (reference sequence). This CDR3 has 17 amino acids. Trimming stripped 0 bases from V and 0 bases from J, with 14 bases between. The CDR3 DNA, read in part, is TGTGCCAGCAGCCAAGATTGGTGGGGGGTCTCAAACTCC. It is translated as CASSQDWWGVSNS. The whole CDR3 is CASSQDWWGVSNSDYTF.

This clone has more than one count but fewer than ten. The genes and germline here are from mouse. The missing CDR3 end, 4 residues past where the read stops, is filled in from the germline J gene. Other DNA sequences from this sample encode an identical CDR3 as well. V and J are TRBV5 and TRBJ2-1; 8 bases line up with TRBD1. V trimming: 2 bases; J trimming: 3 bases; junction bases outside the gene matches: 0. The germline V gene has CDR1 LGHNA and CDR2 YNLKQL (reference sequence). The CDR3 length is 14 residues. Incomplete CDR3 DNA: TGTGCCAGCAGCCAACAGGGGGCCTATGCT. This encodes CASSQQGAYA. The full CDR3 protein reads CASSQQGAYAEQFF.

This clone was observed a handful of times. Any gene name here is a mouse gene name. The read stops 4 residues short of the end of the CDR3; the missing end is completed from the germline J gene. The chain employs TRBV5 and TRBJ2-7; TRBD1 is a possible D gene (5 bases). The CDR3 contains 14 residues. Trimming left V 5 bases short and J 0 bases short, with 11 bases between. Per germline, CDR1 LGHNA and CDR2 YNLKQL (reference sequence). The CDR3 loop reads CASSRQKRSYEQYF. The CDR3 bases that were read are TGTGCCAGCAGCAGACAGAAACGCTCCTAT.

In this sample, this clone turned up a few times. Gene names and germline refer to mouse. The missing CDR3 end, 4 residues past where the read stops, is filled in from the germline J gene. Other DNA sequences in the same sample also yield this CDR3. The chain joins TRBV13-2 to TRBJ2-7, with 7 bases fitting TRBD1. CDR1 and CDR2 (germline): NNHNN, SYGAGS (reference sequence). The CDR3 sequence is 13 residues long. V lost 5 bases to trimming and J lost 0 bases; unmatched junction nucleotides: 2. CDR3 loop: CASGGTVSYEQYF. The sequenced CDR3 bases are TGTGCCAGCGGGGGGACAGTCTCCTAT.

This clone was observed a handful of times. Gene names refer to mouse genes. Coverage ceases 4 residues before the CDR3 finishes, and the germline J gene fills in the end. The chain links TRBV13-1 to TRBJ2-3; the match to TRBD2 covers 10 bases. V dropped 2 bases and J dropped 3; count of bases not matched to a gene: 6. CDR3 length equals 16 residues. Germline V gene data show CDR1 as NSHNY and CDR2 as SYGAGN. CDR3 DNA (partial): TGTGCCAGCAGTGAGGATCTGGGGGGGCGCGCAGAA. Encoded protein: CASSEDLGGRAE. The whole CDR3 protein reads CASSEDLGGRAETLYF.

This clone was picked up a small number of times. Any gene name here is a mouse gene name. The read stops 4 residues short of the end of the CDR3; the missing end is completed from the germline J gene. The V and J genes are TRBV5 and TRBJ2-7, with 9 bases fitting TRBD2. Germline V gene lookup returns CDR1 LGHNA and CDR2 YNLKQL (reference sequence). The CDR3 totals 14 residues. CDR3 DNA, as far as it was read: TGTGCCAGCAGCCAAGTCTGGGGGGGAGAT. Amino acid sequence: CASSQVWGGD. The CDR3, in full, reads CASSQVWGGDEQYF.

This clone was observed a handful of times. Genes here carry mouse names. Coverage ceases 3 residues before the CDR3 finishes, and the germline J gene fills in the end. Within the sample, other DNA sequences also encode this same CDR3. This chain links TRBV13-3 with TRBJ1-6; TRBD1 aligns across 8 bases. TRBJ1-6 is annotated as an ORF whose role is uncertain. Trimming removed 5 bases from V and 3 bases from J; junction bases left unmatched: 1. Germline V CDR1 and CDR2: NNHDY, SYVADS. The CDR3 totals 14 residues. CDR3 bases read: TGTGCCAGCAGGGACAGGGACTATAATTCGCCC. Residues: CASRDRDYNSP. The complete CDR3 reads CASRDRDYNSPLYF.

To note about this clone: Gene names denote mouse genes. The read ends 3 residues shy of where the CDR3 ends; the end is completed using the germline J gene. The chain joins TRBV13-2 to TRBJ1-6; a weak D match, TRBD1 (6 bases). TRBJ1-6 is flagged as an ORF with uncertain function. The germline gives CDR1 NNHNN, CDR2 SYGAGS (reference sequence). The CDR3 has 16 amino acids. Deletions cut 0 bases from V and 3 bases from J, with 10 bases between. The DNA read from the CDR3 is TGTGCCAGCGGTGATGGCGGGACAAACTATAATTCGCCC. Encoded protein: CASGDGGTNYNSP. The entire CDR3 protein reads CASGDGGTNYNSPLYF.

This clone was seen a few times. These gene names are mouse names. The CDR3 goes on 4 residues after the read ends, and that part is filled in from the germline J gene. The chain employs TRBV14 and TRBJ2-7; 12 bases fit TRBD2. Germline lookup yields CDR1 SGHDT and CDR2 FRDEAV. The CDR3 is 15 amino acids. CDR3 amino acids: CASSFLRDWGDEQYF. The sequenced part of the CDR3 DNA is TGTGCCAGCAGTTTCCTCCGGGACTGGGGGGAT.

This clone showed up just a few times. Gene and germline names: mouse. The read ends 4 residues before the CDR3 terminus; that terminus is restored from the germline J gene. The chain carries TRBV12-1 and TRBJ1-2, with 11 bases aligning to TRBD1. V was pared by 4 bases and J by 4 bases, with 7 bases of the junction left unmatched. The CDR3 consists of 15 residues. Germline V gene sequence: CDR1 SGHSN, CDR2 HYEKVE. CDR3 bases read: TGTGCCAGCTCCCTTCCGGGACAGGGGGGCTCC. Its protein product is CASSLPGQGGS. The full CDR3 reads CASSLPGQGGSDYTF. Based on the CDR3 plus reference TRBV12-1 and TRBJ1-2, the full variable domain is DSGVVQSPRHIIKEKGGRSVLTCIPISGHSNVVWYQQTLGKELKFLIQHYEKVERDKGFLPSRFSVQQFDDYHSEMNMSALELEDSAMYFCASSLPGQGGSDYTFGSGTRLLVI.

The sample holds a few counts of this clone. Gene names refer to mouse genes. The CDR3 goes on 4 residues after the read ends, and that part is filled in from the germline J gene. This sample also contains other DNA sequences that code for the same CDR3. The chain couples TRBV19 to TRBJ1-2; D not certain. This CDR3 region has 12 residues. With 4 bases removed from V and 2 bases from J, the gap between germline ends came to 6 bases. The germline V gene encodes CDR1 FNHDT and CDR2 SITEND (reference sequence). The part of the CDR3 DNA that was read is TGTGCCAGCAGTTTACAGAACTCC. Its translation is CASSLQNS. The full CDR3 is CASSLQNSDYTF.

As to this clone: A much larger clonotype is one base distant, so this may be a read error. Mouse gene names apply. The CDR3 end lies 4 residues beyond the end of the read and is filled in from the germline J gene. This specimen includes other DNA sequences encoding the same CDR3. The chain employs TRBV31 and TRBJ2-2; perhaps D is TRBD1 or TRBD2 (5 bases each). CDR3 length equals 14 residues. The ends were cut back, 0 bases at V and 0 bases at J, with 5 bases in the middle. In germline, CDR1 is GKSSPN, CDR2 SITVG. CDR3 DNA, as far as it was read: TGTGCCTGGAGTCTGGGGCCAAACACCGGG. This codes for CAWSLGPNTG. The full-length CDR3 reads as CAWSLGPNTGQLYF. Together with reference TRBV31 and TRBJ2-2, the CDR3 gives the full variable domain: AQTIHQWPVAEIKAVGSPLSLGCTIKGKSSPNLYWYWQATGGTLQQLFYSITVGQVESVVQLNLSASRPKDDQFILSTEKLLLSHSGFYLCAWSLGPNTGQLYFGEGSKLTVL.

This clone showed up just a few times. Germline and genes here are mouse. The read finishes 4 residues shy of the CDR3 end, and the germline J gene is used to complete it. The chain couples TRBV13-1 to TRBJ1-1; possibly TRBD1 for D (6 bases). Trimming removed 3 bases from V and 0 bases from J, with 9 bases in between. The CDR3 totals 14 residues. Germline values: CDR1 NSHNY, CDR2 SYGAGN. The CDR3 DNA, read in part, is TGTGCCAGCAGTGTGACAGGTGCAAACACA. Protein product: CASSVTGANT. The entire CDR3 protein reads CASSVTGANTEVFF.

This clone was counted between two and nine times. The germline and genes are mouse ones. The read falls 4 residues short of the CDR3 end, and the missing part is taken from the germline J gene. The chain recombines TRBV14 with TRBJ2-7, with 10 bases identical to TRBD2. Per germline, CDR1 SGHDT and CDR2 FRDEAV. The CDR3 totals 16 residues. V dropped 5 bases and J dropped 0; count of bases not matched to a gene: 8. The CDR3 protein is CASSPATGGRSYEQYF. CDR3 bases read: TGTGCCAGCAGCCCCGCGACTGGGGGGCGCTCCTAT.

This clone was seen more than once but under ten times. The genes and germline here are from mouse. With the read ending 4 residues before the CDR3 end, the germline J gene is used to fill in that end. This chain links TRBV13-3 with TRBJ1-2; TRBD1 matches 8 bases. Losses at the gene ends were 6 bases for V and 1 base for J; bases not matched to a gene: 2. Germline V gene sequence: CDR1 NNHDY, CDR2 SYVADS. The length of the CDR3 is 13 residues. Partial CDR3 DNA: TGTGCCAGCAAGGGACAGGAAAACTCC. It yields the protein CASKGQENS. The entire CDR3 sequence reads CASKGQENSDYTF.

Comments on this clone: Genes here carry mouse names. The read terminates 4 residues before the CDR3 end, so the remaining end is supplied by the germline J gene. The chain recombines TRBV17 with TRBJ1-1, with D hard to call. This CDR3 contains 13 residues. The V gene's germline CDR1 is MNHDT and CDR2 YYDKIL. V lost 2 bases, J lost 0 bases, and 4 bases lay in between. The sequenced CDR3 bases are TGTGCTAGCAGTAGATATGCAAACACA. Its translation is CASSRYANT. The CDR3 as a whole reads CASSRYANTEVFF.

Concerning this clone: Mouse germline and gene names are used. The CDR3 is cut off 4 residues early in the read; its end comes from the germline J gene. Other DNA sequences in the sample encode the same CDR3. This chain connects TRBV13-1 to TRBJ2-2; TRBD2 might be the D (5 bases). V was clipped by 5 bases and J by 5 bases, with 7 bases between them. The CDR3 runs 12 residues. From germline, CDR1 is NSHNY and CDR2 SYGAGN. CDR3 loop: CASSVGTGQLYF. The covered CDR3 bases are TGTGCCAGCAGCGTGGGGACCGGG.

This clone showed up just a few times. Gene names denote mouse genes. The CDR3 end falls 4 residues outside the read, so it is completed with the germline J gene. This chain uses TRBV13-1 with TRBJ1-1; maybe TRBD1 (6 bases). The CDR3 is 13 residues long. CDR1 and CDR2 (germline): NSHNY, SYGAGN. Deletions cut 5 bases from V and 2 bases from J, with 10 bases between. CDR3 protein: CASSHRVNTEVFF. Partial CDR3 DNA: TGTGCCAGCAGCCACAGGGTCAACACA.

Points on this clone: Here the gene names and germline are mouse. The read falls 4 residues short of the CDR3 end, and the missing part is taken from the germline J gene. This chain links TRBV13-2 with TRBJ2-4; perhaps TRBD2 as D (5 bases). Germline values: CDR1 NNHNN, CDR2 SYGAGS (reference sequence). This CDR3 has 15 residues. Trimming removed 0 bases at V and 0 bases at J, with 8 bases between. This chain's CDR3 is CASGDGWASQNTLYF. The sequenced part of the CDR3 DNA is TGTGCCAGCGGTGATGGCTGGGCTAGTCAAAAC.

This clone was seen a few times. The genes and germline here are from mouse. The read ends 4 residues early relative to the CDR3; the germline J gene fills the gap. The rearrangement uses TRBV12-1 and TRBJ2-3, with 9 bases identical to TRBD1. From germline, CDR1 is SGHSN and CDR2 HYEKVE. This CDR3 comprises 15 residues. V shed 4 bases, J shed 2 bases, and the junction held 6 bases outside the gene matches. The CDR3 loop reads CASSLTGGIAETLYF. The sequenced part of the CDR3 DNA is TGTGCCAGCTCCCTCACAGGGGGCATTGCAGAA. Full variable domain (outside the CDR3, taken from reference TRBV12-1 and TRBJ2-3): DSGVVQSPRHIIKEKGGRSVLTCIPISGHSNVVWYQQTLGKELKFLIQHYEKVERDKGFLPSRFSVQQFDDYHSEMNMSALELEDSAMYFCASSLTGGIAETLYFGSGTRLTVL.

This clone has a handful of counts. This may stem from a read error, because a much larger clone lies one nucleotide away. Genes and germline are mouse. The read ends 4 residues early relative to the CDR3; the germline J gene fills the gap. The sample has other DNA sequences that encode this CDR3 too. This chain joins TRBV13-3 and TRBJ2-1; 7 bases are a match to TRBD1. The CDR3 totals 12 residues. The ends lost 5 bases at V and 4 bases at J; junction bases unmatched: 0. From germline, CDR1 is NNHDY and CDR2 SYVADS. Incomplete CDR3 DNA: TGTGCCAGCAGGGACAGGTATGCT. This gives the protein CASRDRYA. The whole CDR3 sequence reads CASRDRYAEQFF.

Comment on this clone: These gene names are mouse names. The read ends 4 residues early relative to the CDR3; the germline J gene fills the gap. This chain connects TRBV31 to TRBJ2-1, with D perhaps matching TRBD1 (7 bases). CDR1 and CDR2 from the germline V gene are GKSSPN and SITVG. The length of the CDR3 is 14 residues. V was shortened by 0 bases and J by 3 bases, with 9 bases between the two germline ends. CDR3 DNA (partial): TGTGCCTGGAGTCTAGAGGGGGCCTATGCT. This sequence encodes CAWSLEGAYA. The full CDR3 sequence reads CAWSLEGAYAEQFF.